This T cell receptor (beta chain) was sequenced during a study of regulatory T cells in long-lasting Graves disease. This clonotype was detected many times. HTBI primers from iRepertoire and Arm-PCR of CDR3 regions yielded the TCR beta libraries. TCRdb called the multiplex PCR reads again in MiXCR, with one record for every CDR3 protein. Of roughly 500,000 distinct CDR3 sequences in the sample, about 14% were seen once. Stated time point: newly diagnosed GD, antithyroid drugs for less than 3 months. Extracted PBMC RNA gave rise to the TCR library. This CDR3 has 12 residues. Germline assignment: CDR1 SGHRS and CDR2 YFSETQ. The V and J ends lost 7 bases and 5 bases respectively, with 13 bases between them. These sequences were also reported in another study, on T cells in Graves' hyperthyroidism and ophthalmopathy. That source notes: Among clonotypes expanded in thyroid above 0.001, most were also found in blood.

The sequencing here drew on peripheral blood mononuclear cells (PBMCs), taken at new diagnosis, from a patient treated with antithyroid drugs. This receptor was taken from a man aged 25 to 40 with Graves disease. The chain uses TRBV5-1 and TRBJ2-7, with a tentative D call TRBD2 (6 bases). The DNA for the CDR3 is TGCGCCAGCGGGAGGCAGGGTGACGAGCAGTACTTC. Translating gives CASGRQGDEQYF.